The T cell receptor (beta chain) under discussion was sequenced for a study of T cell responses to AZD1222 COVID-19 vaccine. Germline CDR1 reads SGHDT; CDR2 reads YYEEEE. This CDR3 spans 17 amino acids. The ends lost 1 base at V and 7 bases at J; junction bases unmatched: 9. Using immunoSEQ multiplex PCR, the repertoire was profiled, and TCRdb retains in-frame clones only, with some absent. This sample has 86,000 or so clones, with over 85% found just once. The source was peripheral blood, collected on day 0 of AZD1222 vaccination. This clonotype was obtained from an adult in good health. This rearrangement joins TRBV5-6 to TRBJ2-1; 12 bases align to TRBD2. As DNA, the CDR3 is TGTGCCAGCAGCTTGACGTCCGGGACTAGCGGGTTGAATGAGCAGTTCTTC. This gives the protein CASSLTSGTSGLNEQFF.